The sequence of this T cell receptor beta chain was determined in a study of early T cells in non-severe SARS-CoV-2 infection. Looking at the study overall: Bulk RNA taken from unsorted whole blood was sequenced, leaving chains unpaired.

Individual cDNA molecules were tagged with unique molecular identifiers, the study reported. TCRdb redid the calling of the 5' RACE reads with MiXCR, one entry per CDR3 protein. Of 70,000 or so distinct CDR3 sequences listed, around 15% are singletons. The CDR3 extends over 14 amino acids. The ends were cut back, 4 bases at V and 0 bases at J, with 9 bases in the middle. Germline V lookup: CDR1 SQVTM, CDR2 ANQGSEA. This clonotype was counted between two and nine times. The antigen remains undetermined. Study-wide results and caveats: Database matching using VDJdb favored anti-spike CD8 responses, with private and CD4 specificities left missing.

The sequence came from an adult who was a healthcare worker with PCR-confirmed SARS-CoV-2 infection or an uninfected control (not recorded which). Sample: whole blood. The chain couples TRBV29-1 to TRBJ2-2; no reliable D call. CDR3 sequence: CSVVTSANTGELFF. The CDR3 bases are TGCAGCGTTGTAACCTCAGCGAACACCGGGGAGCTGTTTTTT.